This entry describes one T cell receptor beta chain. RNA, at about 0.45 to 1 ug, was reverse transcribed with random hexamers. TCRdb reprocessed the immunoSEQ multiplex PCR reads with MiXCR, giving one entry per CDR3 protein. Among fewer than 250,000 distinct CDR3 sequences listed, 92% were seen once. This sample is part of a study of CD8 T cells in Susac syndrome. The V and J ends lost 0 bases and 6 bases respectively, with 26 bases between them. Per germline, CDR1 LNHNV and CDR2 YYDKDF (reference sequence). The CDR3 is made up of 19 amino acids. Sequenced sample: CD8+ T cells from PBMCs. The chain recombines TRBV15 with TRBJ1-2; D might be TRBD1 (5 bases). The clonotype comes from a human donor with multiple sclerosis. DNA of the CDR3: TGTGCCACCAGCAGAGAGGGGCGGGCCGGGACTCCCGGGCGGGATGGCTACACCTTC. This gives the protein CATSREGRAGTPGRDGYTF.